What follows are 7 T cell receptor beta chains derived from one specimen sequenced in a study of T cell clonotyping in hematopoietic cell transplantation. TCRdb's copy holds only in-frame clones and misses some; the assay was immunoSEQ multiplex PCR. This sample yields about 29,000 clones, of which roughly 92% are seen a single time; roughly 10% belongs to the top ten. Here the sequenced sample was PBMCs, taken 100 days after allogeneic stem cell transplant. The receptors originated from a female patient in her fifties or sixties who had an allogeneic stem cell transplant from a related donor, so the T cells may come from the graft donor. Some clones in this sample may be carry-over from other donors' samples.

The gene calls are TRBV5-1 and TRBJ2-3; TRBD2 matches at 10 bases. Germline V gene lookup returns CDR1 SGHRS and CDR2 YFSETQ. V dropped 5 bases and J dropped 2; count of bases not matched to a gene: 2. This CDR3 comprises 14 residues. The chain's CDR3 is CASSSGGLTDTQYF. The CDR3 DNA reads as TGCGCCAGCAGTAGCGGGGGGCTCACAGATACGCAGTATTTT.

The genes are TRBV10-3 and TRBJ1-5, with a tentative D call TRBD1 (5 bases). Trimming cost V 2 bases and J 6 bases, with 14 bases left between them. CDR1 is ENHRY, CDR2 SYGVKD, per germline. This CDR3 region has 15 residues. The CDR3 sequence: CAISEDRGLLQPQHF. The CDR3 region has the DNA TGTGCCATCAGTGAGGATCGGGGCCTACTTCAGCCCCAGCATTTT.

V and J are TRBV6-1 and TRBJ1-5; D perhaps matches TRBD1 (6 bases). Germline assignment: CDR1 MNHNS and CDR2 SASEGT. The CDR3 has 15 residues. V was clipped by 3 bases and J by 4 bases, with 13 bases between them. In nucleotides, the CDR3 is TGTGCCAGCAGTGATGCGGGGGCAGGTAATCAGCCCCAGCATTTT. The encoded protein is CASSDAGAGNQPQHF.

The V gene is TRBV28, the J gene TRBJ2-5, with D maybe TRBD1 (6 bases). Germline CDR1 MDHEN, CDR2 SYDVKM. Trimming left V 9 bases short and J 6 bases short, with 17 bases between. This CDR3 spans 13 amino acids. In nucleotides, the CDR3 is TGTGCCAGAAAGACCGGGACAATGAAGACCCAGTACTTC. This codes for CARKTGTMKTQYF. The variable domain in full, completed from reference TRBV28 and TRBJ2-5, reads DVKVTQSSRYLVKRTGEKVFLECVQDMDHENMFWYRQDPGLGLRLIYFSYDVKMKEKGDIPEGYSVSREKKERFSLILESASTNQTSMYLCARKTGTMKTQYFGPGTRLLVL.

The gene calls are TRBV6-5 and TRBJ2-2; tentatively, D is TRBD1 (6 bases). V was trimmed by 6 bases and J by 3 bases, leaving 14 bases between them. There are 15 residues in the CDR3. Germline values: CDR1 MNHEY, CDR2 SVGAGI. The CDR3 DNA is TGTGCCAGCAGGACCTTCCCAGGGGACACCGGGGAGCTGTTTTTT. This codes for CASRTFPGDTGELFF.

The chain couples TRBV6-5 to TRBJ1-2; D not certain. The CDR3 totals 11 residues. The V and J ends lost 7 bases and 11 bases respectively, with 14 bases between them. Germline loops: CDR1 MNHEY, CDR2 SVGAGI. CDR3 residues: CASNHGVGYTF. CDR3 nucleotides: TGTGCCAGCAATCACGGGGTCGGATACACCTTC.

The chain links TRBV25-1 to TRBJ2-5; no firm D call. Germline CDR1 reads MGHDK; CDR2 reads SYGVNS. The CDR3 has 11 amino acids. With 2 bases removed from V and 5 bases from J, the gap between germline ends came to 3 bases. The CDR3 DNA reads TGTGCCAGCAGTGAAGCGGAGACCCAGTACTTC. The encoded protein is CASSEAETQYF. Using reference TRBV25-1 and TRBJ2-5 for the parts outside the CDR3, the full variable domain is EADIYQTPRYLVIGTGKKITLECSQTMGHDKMYWYQQDPGMELHLIHYSYGVNSTEKGDLSSESTVSRIRTEHFPLTLESARPSHTSQYLCASSEAETQYFGPGTRLLVL.